This T cell receptor (beta chain) was sequenced in a study of T cell responses to AZD1222 COVID-19 vaccine. For the study at large: Pooled together were second doses at about 4 or about 12 weeks. Overall study results and limits: Regions left unmutated in variants are reportedly the target of nearly half of spike-specific TCRs.

Of note for this clone: Its target is not known.

Here immunoSEQ multiplex PCR was the method, and the copy in TCRdb shows in-frame clones only, minus some. The sample has approximately 56,000 clones, approximately 85% seen once. This receptor was identified in an adult in good health. The material sequenced was peripheral blood, taken on day 0 of AZD1222 vaccination.

The CDR3 protein is CASSLEGGLPLHF. CDR3 bases: TGTGCCAGCAGCTTGGAGGGGGGCTTACCCCTCCACTTT. The genes are TRBV5-4 and TRBJ1-6, with D perhaps TRBD1 (6 bases). The germline V gene has CDR1 SGHNT and CDR2 YYREEE (reference sequence). CDR3 length: 13 amino acids. V lost 0 bases to trimming and J lost 12 bases, with 10 bases between them. Based on the CDR3 plus reference TRBV5-4 and TRBJ1-6, the full variable domain is ETGVTQSPTHLIKTRGQQVTLRCSSQSGHNTVSWYQQALGQGPQFIFQYYREEENGRGNFPPRFSGLQFPNYSSELNVNALELDDSALYLCASSLEGGLPLHFGNGTRLTVT.